This T cell receptor beta chain was captured by sequencing in a study of blood T cell repertoires in COVID-19. Background on the study: Acute-phase and convalescent COVID-19 samples originated in the United States, Italy and Spain. From T cells, B-cell-depleted T cells, or PBMCs came the material, which was cDNA or gDNA.

The ends lost 4 bases at V and 8 bases at J; junction bases unmatched: 16. The CDR3 is made up of 16 amino acids. CDR1 and CDR2 (germline): LNHNV, YYDKDF (reference sequence). Repertoires were generated with immunoSEQ multiplex PCR, while TCRdb's copy carries only in-frame clones and drops some. The sample holds 40,000 or so clones, 80% to 90% seen once. The TCR comes from a human donor in a cohort sampled during active COVID-19. V is TRBV15 and J is TRBJ1-2, with 7 bases matching TRBD1. Sequencing was done on a sample of peripheral blood. The CDR3 loop reads CATSNELWDRATGYTF. In nucleotides, the CDR3 is TGTGCCACCAGCAATGAGCTTTGGGACAGAGCTACGGGCTACACCTTC.